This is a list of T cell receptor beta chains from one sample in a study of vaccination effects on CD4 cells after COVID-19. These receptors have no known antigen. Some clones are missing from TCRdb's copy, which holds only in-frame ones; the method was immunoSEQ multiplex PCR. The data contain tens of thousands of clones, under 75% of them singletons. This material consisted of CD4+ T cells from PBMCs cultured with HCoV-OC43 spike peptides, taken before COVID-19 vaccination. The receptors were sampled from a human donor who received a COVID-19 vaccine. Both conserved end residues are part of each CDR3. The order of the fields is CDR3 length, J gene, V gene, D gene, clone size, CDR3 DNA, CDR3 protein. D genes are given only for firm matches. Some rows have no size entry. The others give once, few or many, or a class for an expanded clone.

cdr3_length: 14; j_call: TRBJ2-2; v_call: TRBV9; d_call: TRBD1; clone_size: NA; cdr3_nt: TGTGCCAGCAGCAGGACAGGGAACACCGGGGAGCTGTTTTTT; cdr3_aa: CASSRTGNTGELFF
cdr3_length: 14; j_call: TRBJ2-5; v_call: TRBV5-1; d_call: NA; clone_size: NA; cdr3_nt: TGCGCCAGCAGCTTGACCGGAGGAGAAGAGACCCAGTACTTC; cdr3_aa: CASSLTGGEETQYF
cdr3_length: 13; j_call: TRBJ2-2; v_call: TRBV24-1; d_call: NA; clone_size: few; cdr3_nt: TGTGCCACTGGCGGGGACGTCACCGGGGAGCTGTTTTTT; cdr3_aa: CATGGDVTGELFF
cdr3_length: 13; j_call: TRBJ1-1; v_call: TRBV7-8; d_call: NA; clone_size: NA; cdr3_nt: TGTGCCAGCAGCCGGGGCCCTGACACTGAAGCTTTCTTT; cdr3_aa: CASSRGPDTEAFF
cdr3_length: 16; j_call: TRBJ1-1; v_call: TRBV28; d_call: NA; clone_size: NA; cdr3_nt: TGTGCCAGCACCATAGGGGGGGCAATTCGAAACACTGAAGCTTTCTTT; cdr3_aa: CASTIGGAIRNTEAFF
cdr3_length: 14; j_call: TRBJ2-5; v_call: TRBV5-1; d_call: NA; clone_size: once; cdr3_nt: TGCGCCAGCAGCTCCGTTCGCGGCCAAGAGACCCAGTACTTC; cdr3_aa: CASSSVRGQETQYF
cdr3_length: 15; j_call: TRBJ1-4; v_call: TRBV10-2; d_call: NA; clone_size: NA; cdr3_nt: TGCGCCAGCAGTGATCGGATAACGGCTAATGAAAAACTGTTTTTT; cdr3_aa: CASSDRITANEKLFF
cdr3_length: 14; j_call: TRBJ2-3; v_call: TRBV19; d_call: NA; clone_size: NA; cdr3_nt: TGTGCCAGTAAAGACTTTACTTTCACAGATACGCAGTATTTT; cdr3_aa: CASKDFTFTDTQYF
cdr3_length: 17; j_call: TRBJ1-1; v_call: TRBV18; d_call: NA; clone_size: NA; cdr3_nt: TGTGCCAGCTCACCAGGCCGGGGGCGTTATTCGAACACTGAAGCTTTCTTT; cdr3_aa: CASSPGRGRYSNTEAFF
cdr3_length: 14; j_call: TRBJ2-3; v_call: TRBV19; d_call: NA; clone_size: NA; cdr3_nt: TGTGCCAGTAGTGTGACTAGTAGCGCAGATACGCAGTATTTT; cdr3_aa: CASSVTSSADTQYF
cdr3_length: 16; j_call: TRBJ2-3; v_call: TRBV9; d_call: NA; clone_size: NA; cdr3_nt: TGTGCCAGCAGCCCAGGCGCCATGAGTGTCGGGGATACGCAGTATTTT; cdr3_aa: CASSPGAMSVGDTQYF
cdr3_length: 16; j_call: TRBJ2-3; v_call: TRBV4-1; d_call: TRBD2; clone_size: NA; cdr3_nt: TGCGCCAGCAGCCAAGATACTAGCGGGGGGGCAGATACGCAGTATTTT; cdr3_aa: CASSQDTSGGADTQYF
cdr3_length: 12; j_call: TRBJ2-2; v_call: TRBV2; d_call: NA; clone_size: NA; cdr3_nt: TGTGCCAGCAGTGAGGGCACCGGGGAGCTGTTTTTT; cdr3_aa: CASSEGTGELFF
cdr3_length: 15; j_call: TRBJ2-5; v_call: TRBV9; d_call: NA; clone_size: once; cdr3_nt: TGTGCCAGCAGCGTCCAAGGGGTGGTTCGAGAGACCCAGTACTTC; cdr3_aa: CASSVQGVVRETQYF
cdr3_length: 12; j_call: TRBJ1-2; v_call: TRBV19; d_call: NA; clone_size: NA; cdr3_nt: TGTGCCAGTAGTTACGGGGGGCGAGGCTACACCTTC; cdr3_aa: CASSYGGRGYTF
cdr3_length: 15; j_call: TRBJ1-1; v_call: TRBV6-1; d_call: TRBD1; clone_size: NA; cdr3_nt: TGTGCCAGCAGTGAGTCCGGGACAGCGAACACTGAAGCTTTCTTT; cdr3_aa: CASSESGTANTEAFF
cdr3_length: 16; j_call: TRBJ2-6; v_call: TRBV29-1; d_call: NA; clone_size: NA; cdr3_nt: TGCAGCGTTGAATACGGGGCCAGCTCTGGGGCCAACGTCCTGACTTTC; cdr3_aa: CSVEYGASSGANVLTF
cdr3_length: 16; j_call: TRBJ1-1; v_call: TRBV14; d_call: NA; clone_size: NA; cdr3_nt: TGTGCCAGCAGCCAAGGGTCTCGATCAGGGCGGACTGAAGCTTTCTTT; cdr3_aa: CASSQGSRSGRTEAFF
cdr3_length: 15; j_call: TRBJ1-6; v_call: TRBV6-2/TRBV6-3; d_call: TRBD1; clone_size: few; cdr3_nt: TGTGCCAGCAGTTACGACAGGGATGAATATTCACCCCTCCACTTT; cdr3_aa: CASSYDRDEYSPLHF
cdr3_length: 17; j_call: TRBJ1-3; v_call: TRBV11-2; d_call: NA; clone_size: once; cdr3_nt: TGTGCCAGCAGCTTTGGGGACGTTCGCCTCTCTGGAAACACCATATATTTT; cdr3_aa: CASSFGDVRLSGNTIYF
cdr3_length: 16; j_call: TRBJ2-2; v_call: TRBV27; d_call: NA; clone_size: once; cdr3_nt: TGTGCCAGCACCCCGGACAGTGTTCGGGACACCGGGGAGCTGTTTTTT; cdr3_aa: CASTPDSVRDTGELFF
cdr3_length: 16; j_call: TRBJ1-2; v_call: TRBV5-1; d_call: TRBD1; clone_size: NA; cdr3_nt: TGCGCCAGCAGCTTAGGACAGGGAATGGCTAACTATGGCTACACCTTC; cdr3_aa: CASSLGQGMANYGYTF
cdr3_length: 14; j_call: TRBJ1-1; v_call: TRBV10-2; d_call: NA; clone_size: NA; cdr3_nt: TGCGCCAGCAGTACCAACACTATGAACACTGAAGCTTTCTTT; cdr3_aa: CASSTNTMNTEAFF
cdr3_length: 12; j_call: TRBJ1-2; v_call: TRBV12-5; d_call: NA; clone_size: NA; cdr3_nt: TGTGCTAGTGGTTTGGGACAGACCGGCTACACCTTC; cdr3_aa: CASGLGQTGYTF
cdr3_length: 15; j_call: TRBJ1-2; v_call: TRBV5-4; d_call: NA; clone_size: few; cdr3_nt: TGTGCCAGCAGCTTGGGGGATCTGTTGAACTATGGCTACACCTTC; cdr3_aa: CASSLGDLLNYGYTF
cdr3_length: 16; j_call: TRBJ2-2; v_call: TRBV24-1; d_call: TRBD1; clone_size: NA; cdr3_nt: TGTGCCACCAGTGATTTCGGACAGGGGGTATCGGGGGAGCTGTTTTTT; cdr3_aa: CATSDFGQGVSGELFF
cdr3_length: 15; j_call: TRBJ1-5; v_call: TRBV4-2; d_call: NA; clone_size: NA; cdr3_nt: TGTGCCAGCAGCCAAGATGGGAACAGCAATCAGCCCCAGCATTTT; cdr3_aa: CASSQDGNSNQPQHF
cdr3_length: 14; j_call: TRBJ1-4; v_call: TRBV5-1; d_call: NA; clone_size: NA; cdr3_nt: TGCGCCAGCAGCCAAGTTGCAACTAATGAAAAACTGTTTTTT; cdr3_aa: CASSQVATNEKLFF
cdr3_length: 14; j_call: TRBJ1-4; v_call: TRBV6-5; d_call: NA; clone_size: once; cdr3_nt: TGTGCCAGCAATTCCGCGGCGGTAAGGGAAAAACTGTTTTTT; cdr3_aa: CASNSAAVREKLFF
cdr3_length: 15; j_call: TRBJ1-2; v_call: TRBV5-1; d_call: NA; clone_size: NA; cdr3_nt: TGCGCCAGCAGCTTGGGGTCAGGCCCTAACTATGGCTACACCTTC; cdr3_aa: CASSLGSGPNYGYTF
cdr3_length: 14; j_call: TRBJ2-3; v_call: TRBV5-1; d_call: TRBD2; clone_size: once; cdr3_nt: TGCGCCAGCAGTGGCGGGGGGAGCACAGATACGCAGTATTTT; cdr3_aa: CASSGGGSTDTQYF
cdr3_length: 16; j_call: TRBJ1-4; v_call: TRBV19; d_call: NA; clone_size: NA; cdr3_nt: TGTGCCAGTAGTAAGCCCAGGGGTACAACTAATGAAAAACTGTTTTTT; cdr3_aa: CASSKPRGTTNEKLFF
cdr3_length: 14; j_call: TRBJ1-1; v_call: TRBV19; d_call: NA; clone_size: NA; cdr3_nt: TGTGCCAGCAGGGTCAGGGACTTTAACACTGAAGCTTTCTTT; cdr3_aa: CASRVRDFNTEAFF
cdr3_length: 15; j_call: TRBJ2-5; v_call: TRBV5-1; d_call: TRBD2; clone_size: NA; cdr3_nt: TGCGCCAGCAGCTTACTAGCGGGGTATTCGGAGACCCAGTACTTC; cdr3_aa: CASSLLAGYSETQYF
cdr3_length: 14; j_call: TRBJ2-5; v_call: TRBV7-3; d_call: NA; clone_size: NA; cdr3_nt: TGTGCCAGCAGCCCAGGGGGTCGGGGGGAGACCCAGTACTTC; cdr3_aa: CASSPGGRGETQYF
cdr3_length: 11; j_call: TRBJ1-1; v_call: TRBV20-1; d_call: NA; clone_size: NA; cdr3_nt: TGCAGTGCTAGTGACAACACTGAAGCTTTCTTT; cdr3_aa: CSASDNTEAFF
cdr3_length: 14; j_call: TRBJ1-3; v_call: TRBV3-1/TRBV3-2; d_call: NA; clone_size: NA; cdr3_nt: TGTGCCAGCAGCCAAGCACAGGCTGGAAACACCATATATTTT; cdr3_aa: CASSQAQAGNTIYF
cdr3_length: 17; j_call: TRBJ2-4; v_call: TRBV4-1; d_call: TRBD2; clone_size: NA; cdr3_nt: TGCGCCAGCAGCCAACTAGCGGGGGTAGGAGCCAAAAACATTCAGTACTTC; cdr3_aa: CASSQLAGVGAKNIQYF
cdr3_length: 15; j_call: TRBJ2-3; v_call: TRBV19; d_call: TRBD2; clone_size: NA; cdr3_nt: TGTGCCACCTCCCGACGGGGGGTCAACACAGATACGCAGTATTTT; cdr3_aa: CATSRRGVNTDTQYF
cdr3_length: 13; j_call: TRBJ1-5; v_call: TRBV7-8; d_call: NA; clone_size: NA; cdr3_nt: TGTGCCAGCAGCTTAGCGGGGGATCAGCCCCAGCATTTT; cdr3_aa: CASSLAGDQPQHF
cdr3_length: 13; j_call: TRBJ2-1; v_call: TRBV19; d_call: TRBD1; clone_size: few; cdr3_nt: TGTGCCAGTAGTATAAACAGGGGCGATGAGCAGTTCTTC; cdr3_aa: CASSINRGDEQFF
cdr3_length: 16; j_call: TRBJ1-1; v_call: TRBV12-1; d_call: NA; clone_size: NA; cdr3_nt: TGTGCCAGCAGCTTTCTCCCGGGCCCCATGAACACTGAAGCTTTCTTT; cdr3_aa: CASSFLPGPMNTEAFF
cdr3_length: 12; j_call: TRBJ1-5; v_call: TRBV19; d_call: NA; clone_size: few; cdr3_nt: TGTGCCAGTAACACAGGGAGACAGCCCCAGCATTTT; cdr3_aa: CASNTGRQPQHF
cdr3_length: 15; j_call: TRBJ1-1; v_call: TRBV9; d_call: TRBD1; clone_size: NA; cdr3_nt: TGTGCCAGCAGCCCGGACAGGGTGAGGAGCACTGAAGCTTTCTTT; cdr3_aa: CASSPDRVRSTEAFF
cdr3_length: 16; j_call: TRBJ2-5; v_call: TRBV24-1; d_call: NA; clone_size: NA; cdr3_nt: TGTGCCACCAGTGACCAACACGTCCTTACCCGAGAGACCCAGTACTTC; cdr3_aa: CATSDQHVLTRETQYF
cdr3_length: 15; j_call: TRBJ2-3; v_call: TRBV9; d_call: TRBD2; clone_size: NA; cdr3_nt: TGTGCCAGCAGCGTCCTAGCGGGGAGCACAGATACGCAGTATTTT; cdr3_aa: CASSVLAGSTDTQYF
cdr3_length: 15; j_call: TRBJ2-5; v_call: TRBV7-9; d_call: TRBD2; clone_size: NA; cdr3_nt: TGTGCCAGCAGCTTTAGCGGGGCCGCGCGCGAGACCCAGTACTTC; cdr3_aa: CASSFSGAARETQYF